This entry lists 26 T cell receptor beta chains sequenced from one sample in a study of cytomegalovirus exposure and HLA in healthy donors. In the PCR, 60 Vbeta and 13 Jbeta primers were used. Clones were read by immunoSEQ multiplex PCR, and TCRdb kept only the in-frame ones, dropping some. The sample has under 90,000 clones, just over 75% seen once. Sequencing was done on a sample of PBMCs. The receptors come from a man aged 50 to 59 in good health and CMV-seropositive.

The chain links TRBV10-3 to TRBJ1-2, with D perhaps matching TRBD1 (6 bases). CDR1 ENHRY and CDR2 SYGVKD come from the germline V gene. The CDR3 is 14 residues long. V gave up 6 bases and J gave up 4 bases, with 15 bases separating them. The CDR3 coding sequence is TGTGCCATCAGGGGGGCCGGCACCATCTATGGCTACACCTTC. It translates to CAIRGAGTIYGYTF.

The chain couples TRBV19 to TRBJ1-1; 9 bases align to TRBD1. This CDR3 is built from 16 residues. CDR1 LNHDA and CDR2 SQIVND come from the germline V gene (reference sequence). After removal of 7 bases from V and 8 bases from J, the junction contained 17 bases not matched to a gene. CDR3 sequence (DNA): TGTGCCAGTAATAGTGTTCGGACAGGGGCCCCTGGAGAAGCTTTCTTT. It translates to CASNSVRTGAPGEAFF.

This sequence joins TRBV2 and TRBJ2-6; D remains unclear. The germline V gene encodes CDR1 SNHLY and CDR2 FYNNEI. This CDR3 is built from 14 residues. V was shortened by 8 bases and J by 3 bases, with 11 bases between the two germline ends. The CDR3: CASCLSVGANVLTF. CDR3 in DNA: TGTGCCAGCTGCCTCTCGGTTGGGGCCAACGTCCTGACTTTC.

The sample holds one count of this clone. The chain recombines TRBV10-2 with TRBJ2-5; D is perhaps TRBD1 (5 bases). This CDR3 is 18 amino acids long. Germline CDR1 is WSHSY and CDR2 is SAAADI. V was shortened by 3 bases and J by 7 bases, with 27 bases between the two germline ends. The CDR3 protein is CASSDRTRALGLPGTQYF. In DNA form, the CDR3 reads TGCGCCAGCAGTGACAGAACCAGGGCCCTGGGGCTACCGGGGACCCAGTACTTC.

The rearrangement links TRBV30 to TRBJ1-5, with D tentatively TRBD1 (5 bases). The CDR3 spans 16 residues. V was trimmed by 5 bases and J by 3 bases, leaving 20 bases between them. Germline V CDR1 and CDR2: GTSNPN, SVGIG (reference sequence). In nucleotides, the CDR3 is TGTGCCTGGTCGAATGGGGGGTCAAGATCCAATCAGCCCCAGCATTTT. As protein: CAWSNGGSRSNQPQHF.

The V and J genes are TRBV4-1 and TRBJ1-1; the match to TRBD1 covers 7 bases. The J segment lost 1 base and the V segment lost 1 base, leaving 6 bases of the junction unmatched. The CDR3 sequence is 16 residues long. Looked up from germline, CDR1 is MGHRA and CDR2 is YSYEKL. CDR3 protein: CASSQGLDRANTEAFF. The CDR3 DNA is TGCGCCAGCAGCCAAGGTTTAGACAGGGCGAACACTGAAGCTTTCTTT.

This clone was counted between two and nine times. This chain links TRBV15 with TRBJ2-3, with 12 bases aligning to TRBD2. Germline V CDR1 and CDR2: LNHNV, YYDKDF (reference sequence). V dropped 1 base and J dropped 0; count of bases not matched to a gene: 8. This CDR3 has 19 residues. In nucleotides, the CDR3 is TGTGCCACCAGCAGAGGGACTAGCGGGATGTCGAGCAGCACAGATACGCAGTATTTT. Its translation is CATSRGTSGMSSSTDTQYF.

The CDR3 coding sequence is TGTGCCAGCAGTGTCGGGGTCTATAACACCGGGGAGCTGTTTTTT. It encodes CASSVGVYNTGELFF. This sequence joins TRBV6-4 and TRBJ2-2; a weak D match, TRBD2 (5 bases). V lost 4 bases, J lost 2 bases, and 11 bases lay in between. Germline CDR1 reads MRHNA; CDR2 reads SNTAGT. The CDR3 length is 15 residues.

The rearrangement joins TRBV19 to TRBJ2-7, with D unclear. CDR1 is LNHDA, CDR2 SQIVND, per germline (reference sequence). The V and J ends lost 5 bases and 3 bases respectively, with 8 bases between them. CDR3 length: 12 residues. CDR3 amino acids: CASSATNYEQYF. CDR3 bases: TGTGCCAGTAGTGCTACGAACTACGAGCAGTACTTC.

This clone was counted a single time. The gene calls are TRBV18 and TRBJ1-3; the match to TRBD1 covers 9 bases. The CDR3 sequence is 15 residues long. The V segment lost 2 bases and the J segment 7 bases; nucleotides outside the gene matches: 6. Germline values: CDR1 KGHSH, CDR2 LQKENI. The CDR3 DNA is TGTGCCAGCTCACCAAACCGGGACAGGGCCAACACCATATATTTT. This translates into CASSPNRDRANTIYF. The variable domain in full, completed from reference TRBV18 and TRBJ1-3, reads NAGVMQNPRHLVRRRGQEARLRCSPMKGHSHVYWYRQLPEEGLKFMVYLQKENIIDESGMPKERFSAEFPKEGPSILRIQQVVRGDSAAYFCASSPNRDRANTIYFGEGSWLTVV.

This clone was found once. The chain links TRBV10-3 to TRBJ1-2; 11 nucleotides agree with TRBD1. Unmatched junction bases numbered 4, after V lost 8 bases and J lost 8 bases. Germline V CDR1 and CDR2: ENHRY, SYGVKD. The CDR3 is 12 amino acids. CDR3 sequence: CAIGQGARGYTF. The CDR3 DNA is TGTGCCATCGGACAGGGGGCGCGGGGCTACACCTTC.

The chain combines TRBV6-5 with TRBJ1-6; D may be TRBD1 (6 bases). The germline V and J ends were trimmed by 2 bases and 9 bases, with 17 bases remaining between them. The CDR3 consists of 16 residues. CDR1 and CDR2 (germline): MNHEY, SVGAGI. The DNA for the CDR3 is TGTGCCAGCAGTTACGGTCCAGGGGATGATGCTTCACCCCTCCACTTT. Protein sequence: CASSYGPGDDASPLHF.

This chain connects TRBV7-9 to TRBJ2-3, with 7 bases aligning to TRBD1. The CDR3 runs to 15 residues. In germline, CDR1 is SEHNR, CDR2 FQNEAQ (reference sequence). Trimming removed 1 base from V and 8 bases from J; junction bases left unmatched: 9. CDR3 DNA: TGTGCCAGCAGCTTAGGAGGGGGCCCCTCAGGTACGCAGTATTTT. It codes for CASSLGGGPSGTQYF.

V usage is TRBV7-9 and J usage is TRBJ2-5; 8 nucleotides agree with TRBD2. This CDR3 region has 13 residues. Germline V gives CDR1 SEHNR, CDR2 FQNEAQ (reference sequence). After removal of 6 bases from V and 4 bases from J, the junction contained 4 bases not matched to a gene. CDR3 nucleotide sequence: TGTGCCAGCAGGGGACTAGTCGCAGAGACCCAGTACTTC. This gives the protein CASRGLVAETQYF.

The rearrangement uses TRBV6-6 and TRBJ2-1, with 7 nucleotides matching TRBD1. This CDR3 is 14 amino acids long. From germline, CDR1 is MNHNY and CDR2 SVGAGI (reference sequence). J lost 5 bases, V lost 7 bases, and 8 bases had no gene match. CDR3 in amino acids: CASNPGQHNNEQFF. The CDR3 nucleotides read TGTGCCAGCAATCCGGGACAGCACAACAATGAGCAGTTCTTC.

The chain employs TRBV14 and TRBJ2-7, with D possibly matching TRBD2 (6 bases). Trimming left V 4 bases short and J 1 base short, with 11 bases between. CDR1 and CDR2 (germline): SGHDN, FVKESK. CDR3 size: 14 residues. The CDR3 loop is CASSLLSGSYEQYF. CDR3 in DNA: TGTGCCAGCAGCCTCCTTAGCGGTTCCTACGAGCAGTACTTC.

This chain joins TRBV5-1 and TRBJ2-6, with D unclear. Trimming took off 8 bases at V and 0 bases at J, with 9 bases between the two ends. The germline CDR1 and CDR2 sequences are SGHRS and YFSETQ. The CDR3 length is 14 residues. The CDR3 bases are TGCGCCAGTACTACTTTCTCTGGGGCCAACGTCCTGACTTTC. Translated: CASTTFSGANVLTF.

The chain is built from TRBV11-3 and TRBJ2-7; tentatively, D is TRBD2 (5 bases). Trimming left V 1 base short and J 0 bases short, with 10 bases between. CDR3 length: 15 residues. From germline, CDR1 is SGHNT and CDR2 YENEEA. The CDR3 coding sequence is TGTGCCAGCAGCTTAGGGCAGCGGTACTCCTACGAGCAGTACTTC. Translated: CASSLGQRYSYEQYF.

The rearrangement links TRBV9 to TRBJ2-3, with 9 bases aligning to TRBD2. Germline lookup yields CDR1 SGDLS and CDR2 YYNGEE. The length of the CDR3 is 14 residues. V was pared by 8 bases and J by 0 bases, with 4 bases of the junction left unmatched. Written as DNA, the CDR3 is TGTGCCAGTGGGACTAGCCCTAGCACAGATACGCAGTATTTT. Translating it yields CASGTSPSTDTQYF.

The chain joins TRBV27 to TRBJ1-6; 10 nucleotides align to TRBD1. The germline CDR1 and CDR2 sequences are MNHEY and SMNVEV (reference sequence). The CDR3 spans 15 residues. J was trimmed by 5 bases and V by 2 bases; bases with no gene match: 0. Here the CDR3 reads CASSLGTGDNSPLHF. DNA for the CDR3: TGTGCCAGCAGTTTAGGGACAGGGGATAATTCACCCCTCCACTTT.

The genes are TRBV10-3 and TRBJ2-1; D is uncertain. V dropped 4 bases and J dropped 6 bases, with 10 bases sitting between them. CDR3 length: 13 amino acids. Germline CDR1 reads ENHRY; CDR2 reads SYGVKD. The CDR3 region has the DNA TGTGCCATCAGTGGTGTCCGGGTCAATGAGCAGTTCTTC. This codes for CAISGVRVNEQFF.

The V call is TRBV7-2, the J call TRBJ2-1; tentatively, D is TRBD1 (5 bases). The germline V gene encodes CDR1 SGHTA and CDR2 FQGNSA. This CDR3 is 15 amino acids long. V shed 6 bases and J shed 8 bases, with 20 bases lying between them. The CDR3 loop is CASSQSQGNWDEQFF. CDR3 nucleotides: TGTGCCAGCAGTCAAAGTCAGGGAAATTGGGATGAGCAGTTCTTC. Looking up the rest from reference TRBV7-2 and TRBJ2-1 gives the full variable domain: GAGVSQSPSNKVTEKGKDVELRCDPISGHTALYWYRQSLGQGLEFLIYFQGNSAPDKSGLPSDRFSAERTGGSVSTLTIQRTQQEDSAVYLCASSQSQGNWDEQFFGPGTRLTVL.

The chain recombines TRBV13 with TRBJ2-1; 12 bases agree with TRBD2. The trim removed 5 bases at V and 5 bases at J, leaving 7 bases unmatched. This CDR3 contains 16 residues. Germline-derived CDR1 and CDR2 are PRHDT and FYEKMQ (reference sequence). CDR3 sequence reads: CASSRTGTSGHNEQFF. Written as DNA, the CDR3 is TGTGCCAGCAGCCGCACCGGGACTAGCGGGCACAATGAGCAGTTCTTC.

V gene TRBV7-3 combines with J gene TRBJ1-1; TRBD1 agrees at 8 bases. The CDR3 is 16 amino acids. Trimming took 5 bases from V and 1 from J; bases not matched to a gene: 9. Germline CDR1 SGHTA, CDR2 FQGTGA. CDR3 protein: CASSPGQGGGNTEAFF. The CDR3 region has the DNA TGTGCCAGCAGCCCCGGACAGGGCGGAGGGAACACTGAAGCTTTCTTT.

V gene TRBV7-2 combines with J gene TRBJ1-1; D ambiguous. This CDR3 contains 15 residues. CDR1 and CDR2 (germline): SGHTA, FQGNSA. Deletions cut 1 base from V and 1 base from J, with 10 bases between. CDR3 protein: CASSLGGGSNTEAFF. DNA for the CDR3: TGTGCCAGCAGCTTAGGGGGAGGATCGAACACTGAAGCTTTCTTT.

The gene calls are TRBV18 and TRBJ1-5; tentative D call: TRBD1 (6 bases). Germline assignment: CDR1 KGHSH and CDR2 LQKENI. The CDR3 spans 17 residues. V was clipped by 4 bases and J by 2 bases, with 18 bases between them. The CDR3: CASSLDYAGGGNQPQHF. CDR3 in DNA: TGTGCCAGCTCACTGGATTATGCGGGGGGCGGCAATCAGCCCCAGCATTTT.